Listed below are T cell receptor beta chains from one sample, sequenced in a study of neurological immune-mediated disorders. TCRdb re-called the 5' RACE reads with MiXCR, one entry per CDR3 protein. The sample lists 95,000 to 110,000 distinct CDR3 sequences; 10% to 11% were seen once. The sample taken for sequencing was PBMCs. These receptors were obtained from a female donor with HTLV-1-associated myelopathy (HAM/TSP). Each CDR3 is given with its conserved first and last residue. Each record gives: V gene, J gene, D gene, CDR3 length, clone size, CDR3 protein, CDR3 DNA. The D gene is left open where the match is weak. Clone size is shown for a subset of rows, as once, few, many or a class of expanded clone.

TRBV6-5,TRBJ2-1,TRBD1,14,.,CASSYSIQGNEQFF,TGTGCCAGCAGTTACTCGATACAGGGGAATGAGCAGTTCTTC
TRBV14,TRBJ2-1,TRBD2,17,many,CASSQSPGLASYNEQFF,TGTGCCAGCAGCCAATCACCGGGACTAGCGTCCTACAATGAGCAGTTCTTC
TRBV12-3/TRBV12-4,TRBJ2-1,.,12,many,CASSFRSNEQFF,TGTGCCAGCAGTTTCAGGAGTAATGAGCAGTTCTTC
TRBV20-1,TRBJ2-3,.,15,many,CSARDPWRDTDTQYF,TGCAGTGCTAGAGATCCATGGAGGGACACAGATACGCAGTATTTT
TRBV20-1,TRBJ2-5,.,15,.,CSARDREARQETQYF,TGCAGTGCTAGAGATCGGGAAGCTAGGCAAGAGACCCAGTACTTC
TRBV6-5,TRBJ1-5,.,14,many,CASTPGQGNQPQHF,TGTGCCAGCACTCCCGGGCAGGGGAATCAGCCCCAGCATTTT
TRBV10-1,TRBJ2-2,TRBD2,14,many,CASSSSGGTGELFF,TGCGCCAGCAGCTCTAGCGGGGGTACCGGGGAGCTGTTTTTT
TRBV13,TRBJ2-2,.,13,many,CASSPGGTGELFF,TGTGCCAGCAGCCCGGGTGGGACCGGGGAGCTGTTTTTT
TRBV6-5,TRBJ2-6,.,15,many,CASRSTGPGANVLTF,TGTGCCAGCAGATCTACGGGGCCTGGGGCCAACGTCCTGACTTTC
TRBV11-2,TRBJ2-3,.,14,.,CASSLSRAGDTQYF,TGTGCCAGCAGCTTAAGCAGGGCAGGAGATACGCAGTATTTT
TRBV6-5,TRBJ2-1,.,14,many,CASGEGRHGNEQFF,TGTGCCAGCGGTGAGGGGAGACATGGGAATGAGCAGTTCTTC
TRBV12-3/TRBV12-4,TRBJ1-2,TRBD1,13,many,CASSLGTEDGYTF,TGTGCCAGCAGTCTCGGGACAGAAGATGGCTACACCTTC
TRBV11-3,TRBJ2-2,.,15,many,CASSLDSLNTGELFF,TGTGCCAGCAGCTTAGACAGCCTGAACACCGGGGAGCTGTTTTTT
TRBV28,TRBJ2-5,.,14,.,CASRGRGKTETRYF,TGTGCCAGCAGGGGAAGGGGCAAGACGGAGACCCGGTACTTC
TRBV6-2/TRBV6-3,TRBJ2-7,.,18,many,CASSRKPKSGAFIYEQYF,TGTGCCAGCAGCCGGAAGCCAAAATCGGGGGCGTTTATTTACGAGCAGTACTTC
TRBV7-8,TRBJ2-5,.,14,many,CASSGRGHLETQYF,TGTGCCAGCAGCGGCCGGGGACACCTAGAGACCCAGTACTTC
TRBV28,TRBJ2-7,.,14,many,CASSPTHSLYEQYF,TGTGCCAGCAGTCCGACACACAGCCTCTACGAGCAGTACTTC